This is a list of T cell receptor beta chains from one sample in a study of graft-versus-host responses after intestinal transplantation. Repertoires were generated with immunoSEQ multiplex PCR, while TCRdb's copy carries only in-frame clones and drops some. Altogether over 75,000 clones are present, 70% to 90% being singletons, with the ten largest covering 0.3% to 0.4%. Their antigens remain unidentified. The sample consisted of unstimulated CD4+ T cells sorted from spleen or lymph node cells, taken before intestinal transplant. These receptors all come from a human donor who received an intestinal transplant. CDR3s include the opening cysteine and the closing phenylalanine or tryptophan. Fields, in order: CDR3 DNA, CDR3 protein, J gene, D gene, clone size, V gene. A D gene is named only where the DNA matches it firmly. The size of a clone is reported for some rows only, either as once, few or many, or as a class for expanded clones.

cdr3_nt: TGTGCCAGCAGTTTGACTAACCTCTTGGGCGAGCAGTACTTC
cdr3_aa: CASSLTNLLGEQYF
j_call: TRBJ2-7
d_call: NA
clone_size: once
v_call: TRBV28

cdr3_nt: TGTGCCAGCAGCTTGCAGGGGAGGGAGTACGAGCAGTACTTC
cdr3_aa: CASSLQGREYEQYF
j_call: TRBJ2-7
d_call: NA
clone_size: once
v_call: TRBV5-4

cdr3_nt: TGTGCCAGCACCCTACTAGATACGCAGTATTTT
cdr3_aa: CASTLLDTQYF
j_call: TRBJ2-3
d_call: NA
clone_size: NA
v_call: TRBV6-1

cdr3_nt: TGTGCCAGCAGTGGGGGGACCCTGACAGGGGACAATCAGCCCCAGCATTTT
cdr3_aa: CASSGGTLTGDNQPQHF
j_call: TRBJ1-5
d_call: TRBD1
clone_size: NA
v_call: TRBV6-1

cdr3_nt: TGCGCCAGCAGCTTGGCAGGGAACACTGAAGCTTTCTTT
cdr3_aa: CASSLAGNTEAFF
j_call: TRBJ1-1
d_call: NA
clone_size: NA
v_call: TRBV5-1

cdr3_nt: TGTGCCAGCTCACCTGCTCGAACAGGGATATCTATTAACTATGGCTACACCTTC
cdr3_aa: CASSPARTGISINYGYTF
j_call: TRBJ1-2
d_call: NA
clone_size: NA
v_call: TRBV18

cdr3_nt: TGTGCCAGCAGCTTCGGGACTCCCACAGATACGCAGTATTTT
cdr3_aa: CASSFGTPTDTQYF
j_call: TRBJ2-3
d_call: NA
clone_size: NA
v_call: TRBV5-4

cdr3_nt: TGTGCCAGTCGGGAGATGAACACTGAAGCTTTCTTT
cdr3_aa: CASREMNTEAFF
j_call: TRBJ1-1
d_call: NA
clone_size: NA
v_call: TRBV28

cdr3_nt: TGTGCCAGCAGCCCTCGGGGCACAGATACGCAGTATTTT
cdr3_aa: CASSPRGTDTQYF
j_call: TRBJ2-3
d_call: NA
clone_size: NA
v_call: TRBV9

cdr3_nt: TGTGCCAGCAGCCAGGACTTCTATGAGCAGTTCTTC
cdr3_aa: CASSQDFYEQFF
j_call: TRBJ2-1
d_call: NA
clone_size: NA
v_call: TRBV9

cdr3_nt: TGTGCCAGCAGTGCGTCGACTCGGGGTAACTATGGCTACACCTTC
cdr3_aa: CASSASTRGNYGYTF
j_call: TRBJ1-2
d_call: NA
clone_size: NA
v_call: TRBV6-1

cdr3_nt: TGTGCCAGCTCACCAAGTACGGGACAGGGAACCGAGCAGTACTTC
cdr3_aa: CASSPSTGQGTEQYF
j_call: TRBJ2-7
d_call: TRBD1
clone_size: NA
v_call: TRBV18

cdr3_nt: TGTGCCAGCAGCCGATCCACAGGGAACACTGAAGCTTTCTTT
cdr3_aa: CASSRSTGNTEAFF
j_call: TRBJ1-1
d_call: NA
clone_size: NA
v_call: TRBV5-4

cdr3_nt: TGTGCCAGCAGCTTAGCCCGCCCGGGAGGACGGAACAATGAGCAGTTCTTC
cdr3_aa: CASSLARPGGRNNEQFF
j_call: TRBJ2-1
d_call: TRBD2
clone_size: NA
v_call: TRBV7-2